Listed below are T cell receptor beta chains from one sample, sequenced in a study of blood T cell repertoires in COVID-19. Method: immunoSEQ multiplex PCR; TCRdb's copy keeps in-frame clones and lacks some. The data contain roughly 78,000 clones, around 80% of them singletons. Sequenced material: peripheral blood. The receptors stem from a man aged 50 to 60 with COVID-19, enrolled during active disease. The CDR3 runs from the conserved cysteine through the conserved F or W. D genes are given only for firm matches. Size is omitted from some rows. Given values are once, few, many or a class for expanded clones.

>TRBV5-6|.|.|TRBJ1-3
CASSRTGNTIYF
TGTGCCAGCAGCCGGACAGGAAACACCATATATTTT
>TRBV7-2|.|.|TRBJ2-5
CASSFSTLETQYF
TGTGCCAGCAGCTTCAGTACCCTAGAGACCCAGTACTTC
>TRBV25-1|few|TRBD1|TRBJ1-5
CASSGTGTNQPQHF
TGTGCCAGCAGCGGGACAGGAACGAATCAGCCCCAGCATTTT
>TRBV5-1|.|TRBD1|TRBJ1-1
CASSLDRGATEAFF
TGCGCCAGCAGCCTTGACAGGGGGGCTACTGAAGCTTTCTTT
>TRBV27|.|TRBD1|TRBJ2-7
CASTARGQGSYEQYF
TGTGCCAGCACCGCGCGCGGACAGGGCTCCTACGAGCAGTACTTC
>TRBV3-1/TRBV3-2|.|TRBD1|TRBJ1-2
CASRQKGGGTGSYGYTF
TGTGCCAGCAGGCAGAAGGGAGGGGGGACAGGGAGCTATGGCTACACCTTC
>TRBV24-1|.|.|TRBJ2-1
CATSDLRAPYNEQFF
TGTGCCACCAGTGATTTGCGCGCACCCTACAATGAGCAGTTCTTC
>TRBV7-9|.|TRBD2|TRBJ2-3
CASSPTWRPGGGTQYF
TGTGCCAGCAGCCCAACTTGGCGGCCCGGGGGGGGTACGCAGTATTTT
>TRBV6-5|.|.|TRBJ1-3
CASSYAGLDSGNTIYF
TGTGCCAGCAGTTACGCAGGACTCGACTCTGGAAACACCATATATTTT
>TRBV7-2|.|TRBD1|TRBJ2-1
CASSLGTGRYYEQFF
TGTGCCAGCAGCTTGGGGACAGGGCGATACTATGAGCAGTTCTTC
>TRBV11-2|.|.|TRBJ1-2
CASSSIGRTTYGYTF
TGTGCCAGCAGCTCAATCGGCAGGACAACCTATGGCTACACCTTC
>TRBV27|.|.|TRBJ2-7
CASRLEGQTYEQYF
TGTGCCAGCCGCCTGGAGGGACAGACCTACGAGCAGTACTTC
>TRBV6-5|.|TRBD1|TRBJ2-7
CASSSWRGQGLNEQYF
TGTGCCAGCAGTTCCTGGAGGGGACAGGGACTCAACGAGCAGTACTTC
>TRBV7-2|.|.|TRBJ2-5
CASSFARQVPKYF
TGTGCCAGCAGCTTCGCCCGACAGGTCCCCAAGTACTTC
>TRBV29-1|.|.|TRBJ2-7
CSAGKGAGSYEQYF
TGCAGCGCCGGGAAGGGGGCGGGGTCCTACGAGCAGTACTTC
>TRBV30|.|TRBD1|TRBJ1-5
CAWGDRGSISGQPQHF
TGTGCCTGGGGTGACAGGGGGTCCATATCCGGACAGCCCCAGCATTTT
>TRBV29-1|.|.|TRBJ1-1
CSAQWRGKAEAFF
TGCAGCGCCCAGTGGAGGGGAAAGGCTGAAGCTTTCTTT
>TRBV24-1|.|TRBD1|TRBJ2-1
CATSDPRTGDVNEQFF
TGTGCCACCAGTGACCCAAGGACAGGGGATGTCAATGAGCAGTTCTTC
>TRBV28|.|.|TRBJ1-2
CANWGGIYGYTF
TGTGCCAACTGGGGAGGGATCTATGGCTACACCTTC
>TRBV11-3|.|.|TRBJ2-3
CASSLGTDRTDTQYF
TGTGCCAGCAGCTTAGGGACAGACCGCACAGATACGCAGTATTTT
>TRBV7-9|.|TRBD1|TRBJ2-7
CASSRTGDQFYEQYF
TGTGCCAGCAGCCGAACAGGGGACCAATTCTACGAGCAGTACTTC
>TRBV7-2|.|.|TRBJ2-3
CASSLVSVSTDTQYF
TGTGCCAGCAGCTTAGTATCCGTAAGCACAGATACGCAGTATTTT
>TRBV5-1|.|.|TRBJ2-2
CASSLWAGRSAGELFF
TGCGCCAGCAGCTTGTGGGCAGGGAGGAGCGCCGGGGAGCTGTTTTTT
>TRBV7-3|.|.|TRBJ2-3
CASNNRVTDTQYF
TGTGCCAGCAATAACAGAGTCACAGATACGCAGTATTTT
>TRBV14|.|.|TRBJ2-5
CASSQEVGVETQYF
TGTGCCAGCAGCCAAGAAGTAGGGGTAGAGACCCAGTACTTC
>TRBV18|.|.|TRBJ1-3
CASSYSEVRNTIYF
TGTGCCAGCTCATACTCCGAAGTTCGAAACACCATATATTTT
>TRBV7-3|.|TRBD2|TRBJ2-3
CASSLGTSGKKGSTQYF
TGTGCCAGCAGCTTAGGAACTAGCGGGAAGAAGGGATCTACGCAGTATTTT
>TRBV29-1|.|TRBD1|TRBJ1-5
CSVQGGGNQPQHF
TGCAGCGTTCAGGGGGGTGGCAATCAGCCCCAGCATTTT
>TRBV4-1|.|TRBD2|TRBJ2-2
CASSQARGSNTGELFF
TGCGCCAGCAGCCAAGCCCGCGGGAGTAACACCGGGGAGCTGTTTTTT
>TRBV19|.|TRBD1|TRBJ2-3
CASRDRAGQYF
TGTGCCAGTAGGGACAGGGCGGGACAGTATTTT
>TRBV19|once|TRBD1|TRBJ2-3
CASSPRQGAHTDTQYF
TGTGCCAGCTCTCCGCGACAGGGGGCGCACACAGATACGCAGTATTTT
>TRBV7-2|.|TRBD1|TRBJ2-2
CASSLRGPNTGELFF
TGTGCCAGCAGCTTGAGGGGGCCGAACACCGGGGAGCTGTTTTTT
>TRBV6-5|once|TRBD2|TRBJ2-7
CASTMGGSSYEQYF
TGTGCCAGCACCATGGGGGGGAGCTCCTACGAGCAGTACTTC
>TRBV7-2|few|.|TRBJ2-1
CASSFRGGGVYNEQFF
TGTGCCAGCAGCTTTAGGGGTGGCGGGGTTTACAATGAGCAGTTCTTC